These 23 T cell receptor beta chains were sequenced from one sample in a study of cytomegalovirus exposure and HLA in healthy donors. This table comes from immunoSEQ multiplex PCR, and its TCRdb copy is limited to in-frame clones, with some not included. This table holds some 70,000 clones, around 81% found once. Sequenced input: PBMCs. These receptors originate from a man aged 25-45 years in good health and CMV-seronegative.

J is TRBJ2-1 and V is TRBV6-6; the D gene is possibly TRBD2 (6 bases). The CDR3 extends over 14 amino acids. Trimming left V 11 bases short and J 8 bases short, with 22 bases between. The germline V gene encodes CDR1 MNHNY and CDR2 SVGAGI (reference sequence). For the CDR3, the DNA is TGTGCCGGCTCTTCCCTGGAACGCGGGGATGAGCAGTTCTTC. Its translation is CAGSSLERGDEQFF.

V gene TRBV5-1 combines with J gene TRBJ2-7; TRBD2 might be the D (5 bases). Per germline, CDR1 SGHRS and CDR2 YFSETQ. The CDR3 length is 14 residues. The V gene lost 3 bases and the J gene lost 5 bases, with 15 bases spanning the gap. The CDR3: CASSSGDFSDEQYV. In DNA, the CDR3 is TGCGCCAGCAGCTCCGGGGATTTTAGTGACGAGCAGTACGTC.

The V gene is TRBV4-1, the J gene TRBJ2-3; 10 bases are shared with TRBD1. The V and J ends lost 0 bases and 4 bases, in that order; junction bases with no gene match: 1. From germline, CDR1 is MGHRA and CDR2 YSYEKL. This CDR3 region has 15 residues. The CDR3 region is CASSQEDRGPDTQYF. The CDR3 nucleotides are TGCGCCAGCAGCCAAGAAGACAGGGGGCCAGATACGCAGTATTTT.

Written as DNA, the CDR3 is TGTGCCAGCAGCTTTAGTGTGGTTGCCACTGAAGCTTTCTTT. Amino acids: CASSFSVVATEAFF. This rearrangement joins TRBV7-2 to TRBJ1-1; unclear D gene. The germline V and J ends were trimmed by 3 bases and 4 bases, with 12 bases remaining between them. Germline assignment: CDR1 SGHTA and CDR2 FQGNSA. This CDR3 contains 14 residues.

This chain uses TRBV5-4 with TRBJ2-2; D ambiguous. Germline CDR1 and CDR2: SGHNT and YYREEE (reference sequence). Deletions cut 3 bases from V and 3 bases from J, with 9 bases between. The CDR3 contains 14 residues. CDR3 loop: CASSSILDTGELFF. The CDR3 DNA is TGTGCCAGCAGCTCCATCCTAGACACCGGGGAGCTGTTTTTT.

The rearrangement links TRBV19 to TRBJ2-2; no definite D call. The V gene lost 7 bases and the J gene lost 5 bases, with 5 bases spanning the gap. The CDR3 runs to 11 residues. From germline, CDR1 is LNHDA and CDR2 SQIVND (reference sequence). The CDR3 reads CASTLTGELFF. For the CDR3, the DNA is TGTGCCAGTACCCTTACCGGGGAGCTGTTTTTT.

The genes are TRBV11-1 and TRBJ2-7, with 7 positions matching TRBD2. V lost 5 bases to trimming and J lost 3 bases; unmatched junction nucleotides: 7. Germline V gene sequence: CDR1 SGHAT, CDR2 FQDESV (reference sequence). The CDR3 has 14 residues. The CDR3, as DNA: TGTGCCAGCAGCGCGGGACTACGGAGCTACGAGCAGTACGTC. This encodes CASSAGLRSYEQYV.

This clone showed up just a few times. The V call is TRBV4-3, the J call TRBJ1-5, with D possibly being TRBD1 (5 bases). V was trimmed by 0 bases and J by 8 bases, leaving 20 bases between them. The CDR3 contains 17 residues. The germline V gene encodes CDR1 LGHNA and CDR2 YSLEER. The CDR3 coding sequence is TGCGCCAGCAGCCAAGAGTTGGGGGGGAGCGGATTTGAGCCCCAGCATTTT. It yields the protein CASSQELGGSGFEPQHF.

The rearrangement joins TRBV25-1 to TRBJ1-1; 8 bases align to TRBD1. The CDR3 runs 11 residues. The germline V gene has CDR1 MGHDK and CDR2 SYGVNS. V lost 8 bases, J lost 4 bases, and 0 bases stayed unmatched. CDR3 DNA: TGTGCCAGCGACAGGGGCACTGAAGCTTTCTTT. Protein sequence: CASDRGTEAFF.

The chain is built from TRBV12-5 and TRBJ2-1; D ambiguous. The germline gives CDR1 LGHNT, CDR2 FRNRAP. Trimming removed 3 bases from V and 2 bases from J, with 17 bases in between. CDR3 length equals 17 residues. The DNA for the CDR3 is TGTGCTAGTGGTTTAACTATTGGCCCCAACACCTACAATGAGCAGTTCTTC. Protein: CASGLTIGPNTYNEQFF.

The chain is built from TRBV9 and TRBJ2-6; TRBD1 matches at 10 bases. This CDR3 region has 18 residues. Germline V gene data show CDR1 as SGDLS and CDR2 as YYNGEE. Trimming took 0 bases from V and 4 from J; bases not matched to a gene: 7. CDR3 loop: CASSVETGGAGGANVLTF. CDR3 bases: TGTGCCAGCAGCGTAGAGACAGGGGGCGCGGGCGGGGCCAACGTCCTGACTTTC.

This rearrangement joins TRBV6-8 to TRBJ1-1; TRBD1 matches 10 bases. CDR3 length equals 17 residues. Germline V gene sequence: CDR1 MNHGY, CDR2 SAAAGT. V was pared by 2 bases and J by 4 bases, with 10 bases of the junction left unmatched. The CDR3 DNA reads TGTGCCAGCAGTTACACTCGACAGGGGGCGCTGGGCACTGAAGCTTTCTTT. Translated: CASSYTRQGALGTEAFF.

The chain uses TRBV5-4 and TRBJ1-1, with 8 nucleotides matching TRBD1. Germline CDR1 reads SGHNT; CDR2 reads YYREEE (reference sequence). The CDR3 totals 15 residues. Unmatched junction bases numbered 8, after V lost 4 bases and J lost 3 bases. The CDR3 nucleotides are TGTGCCAGCAGCCACAGGGACAGGAAGGACACTGAAGCTTTCTTT. Translating gives CASSHRDRKDTEAFF. Using reference TRBV5-4 and TRBJ1-1 for the parts outside the CDR3, the full variable domain is ETGVTQSPTHLIKTRGQQVTLRCSSQSGHNTVSWYQQALGQGPQFIFQYYREEENGRGNFPPRFSGLQFPNYSSELNVNALELDDSALYLCASSHRDRKDTEAFFGQGTRLTVV.

V is TRBV2 and J is TRBJ1-1, with D possibly matching TRBD1 (6 bases). In germline, CDR1 is SNHLY, CDR2 FYNNEI. The germline V and J ends were trimmed by 5 bases and 4 bases, with 14 bases remaining between them. There are 14 residues in the CDR3. CDR3 sequence (DNA): TGTGCCAGCAGTCCTGGGACACTTATCACTGAAGCTTTCTTT. The encoded protein is CASSPGTLITEAFF.

The chain combines TRBV30 with TRBJ2-7, with 10 bases identical to TRBD2. The ends lost 0 bases at V and 9 bases at J; junction bases unmatched: 8. The germline V gene has CDR1 GTSNPN and CDR2 SVGIG (reference sequence). The CDR3 loop spans 14 amino acids. CDR3: CAWSVGSGRWVQYV. The CDR3 coding sequence is TGTGCCTGGAGTGTCGGTAGCGGGAGGTGGGTGCAGTACGTC.

The chain carries TRBV6-5 and TRBJ2-5; 11 positions agree with TRBD2. The V segment lost 6 bases and the J segment 5 bases; nucleotides outside the gene matches: 5. This CDR3 contains 14 residues. Germline CDR1 is MNHEY and CDR2 is SVGAGI. The chain's CDR3 is CASRNSGGAETQYF. The DNA of the CDR3 is TGTGCCAGCAGAAATAGCGGGGGGGCGGAGACCCAGTACTTC.

The chain links TRBV12-5 to TRBJ2-5; TRBD2 is a possible D gene (5 bases). CDR3 length: 16 residues. V gave up 7 bases and J gave up 2 bases, with 20 bases separating them. The V gene's germline CDR1 is LGHNT and CDR2 FRNRAP. CDR3 DNA sequence: TGTGCTAGTGCTCCTCGGGGTCGACCGCCTCAAGAGACCCAGTACTTC. Residues: CASAPRGRPPQETQYF.

The rearrangement links TRBV7-6 to TRBJ2-5; no firm D call. This CDR3 has 13 residues. Trimming took off 5 bases at V and 5 bases at J, with 12 bases between the two ends. Germline V CDR1 and CDR2: SGHVS, FNYEAQ. The CDR3 reads CASSLTNGETQYF. The CDR3 DNA is TGTGCCAGCAGCCTAACGAACGGTGAGACCCAGTACTTC.

J is TRBJ1-2 and V is TRBV28; D unresolved. The V gene lost 3 bases and the J gene lost 7 bases, with 15 bases spanning the gap. The CDR3 totals 14 residues. Germline CDR1 is MDHEN and CDR2 is SYDVKM. DNA of the CDR3: TGTGCCAGCAGTTTTGCCCCCGAGACTGGTGGCTACACCTTC. Residues: CASSFAPETGGYTF.

The chain uses TRBV2 and TRBJ2-2; TRBD1 might be the D (5 bases). The CDR3 runs to 15 residues. CDR1 and CDR2 (germline): SNHLY, FYNNEI. With 4 bases removed from V and 5 bases from J, the gap between germline ends came to 14 bases. CDR3 amino acids: CASSGSRGRTGELFF. CDR3 sequence (DNA): TGTGCCAGCAGTGGAAGTAGGGGTAGGACCGGGGAGCTGTTTTTT. The full variable domain, in which reference TRBV2 and TRBJ2-2 provide the parts outside the CDR3, is EPEVTQTPSHQVTQMGQEVILRCVPISNHLYFYWYRQILGQKVEFLVSFYNNEISEKSEIFDDQFSVERPDGSNFTLKIRSTKLEDSAMYFCASSGSRGRTGELFFGEGSRLTVL.

This sequence joins TRBV28 and TRBJ1-2; D not certain. Trimming cost V 6 bases and J 1 base, with 6 bases left between them. There are 12 residues in the CDR3. CDR1 and CDR2 (germline): MDHEN, SYDVKM. In DNA, the CDR3 is TGTGCCAGCAGCCGCGGTAACTATGGCTACACCTTC. This translates into CASSRGNYGYTF.

The V call is TRBV27, the J call TRBJ1-5, with D unresolved. Germline assignment: CDR1 MNHEY and CDR2 SMNVEV (reference sequence). There are 15 residues in the CDR3. V was shortened by 2 bases and J by 4 bases, with 12 bases between the two germline ends. The CDR3 loop reads CASSLNPGLNQPQHF. Here the CDR3 DNA reads TGTGCCAGCAGTTTAAACCCGGGTTTAAATCAGCCCCAGCATTTT.

The rearrangement uses TRBV2 and TRBJ1-6, with 8 bases matching TRBD1. The germline V gene has CDR1 SNHLY and CDR2 FYNNEI. V gave up 6 bases and J gave up 9 bases; unmatched junction bases: 7. The CDR3 sequence is 14 residues long. CDR3 sequence (DNA): TGTGCCAGCAGGAAGACAGGGGCAGGTTCACCCCTCCACTTT. Translated, it gives CASRKTGAGSPLHF.